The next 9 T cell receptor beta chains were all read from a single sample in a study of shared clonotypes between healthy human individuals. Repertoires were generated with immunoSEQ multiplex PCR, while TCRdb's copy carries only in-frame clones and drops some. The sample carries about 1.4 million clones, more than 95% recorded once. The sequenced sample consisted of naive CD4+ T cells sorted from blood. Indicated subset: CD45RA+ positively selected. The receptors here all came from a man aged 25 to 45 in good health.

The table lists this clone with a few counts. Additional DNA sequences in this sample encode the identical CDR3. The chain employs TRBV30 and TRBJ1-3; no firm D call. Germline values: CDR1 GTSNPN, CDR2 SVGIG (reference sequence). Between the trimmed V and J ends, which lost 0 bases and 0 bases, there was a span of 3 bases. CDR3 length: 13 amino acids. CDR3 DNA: TGTGCCTGGAGTGTGAGCTCTGGAAACACCATATATTTT. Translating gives CAWSVSSGNTIYF.

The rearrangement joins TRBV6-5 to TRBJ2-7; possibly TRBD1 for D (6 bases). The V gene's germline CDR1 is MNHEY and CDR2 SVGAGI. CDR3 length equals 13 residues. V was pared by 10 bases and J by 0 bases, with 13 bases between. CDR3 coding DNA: TGTGCCACTTCGCACAGGGTCTCCTACGAGCAGTACTTC. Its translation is CATSHRVSYEQYF.

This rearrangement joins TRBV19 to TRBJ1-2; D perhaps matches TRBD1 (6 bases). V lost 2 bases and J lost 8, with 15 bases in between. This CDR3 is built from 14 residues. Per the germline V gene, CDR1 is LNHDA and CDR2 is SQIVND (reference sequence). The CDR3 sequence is CASSIRDTSEGYTF. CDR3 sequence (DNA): TGTGCCAGTAGTATAAGGGACACCTCTGAGGGCTACACCTTC. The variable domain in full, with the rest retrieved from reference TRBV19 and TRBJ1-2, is DGGITQSPKYLFRKEGQNVTLSCEQNLNHDAMYWYRQDPGQGLRLIYYSQIVNDFQKGDIAEGYSVSREKKESFPLTVTSAQKNPTAFYLCASSIRDTSEGYTFGSGTRLTVV.

Here the CDR3 reads CASSLGLDRVNEQYF. CDR3 coding DNA: TGTGCCAGCAGCTTAGGTCTGGACAGGGTGAACGAGCAGTACTTC. V is TRBV11-2 and J is TRBJ2-7; TRBD1 aligns across 8 bases. The length of the CDR3 is 15 residues. The junction had 7 bases not matched to a gene; V was cut back by 1 base and J by 5 bases. Germline CDR1 and CDR2: SGHAT and FQNNGV.

The CDR3 reads CASSEREDYGYTF. CDR3 sequence (DNA): TGTGCCAGCAGTGAAAGGGAGGATTATGGCTACACCTTC. This sequence joins TRBV6-5 and TRBJ1-2; D ambiguous. CDR3 length: 13 residues. The germline V and J ends were trimmed by 5 bases and 5 bases, with 12 bases remaining between them. CDR1 MNHEY and CDR2 SVGAGI come from the germline V gene.

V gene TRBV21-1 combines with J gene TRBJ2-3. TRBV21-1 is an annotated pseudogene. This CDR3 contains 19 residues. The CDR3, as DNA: TGTGCCAGCAGCAAATGGGGGGCTTGGGAGGTTGATATTACAGATACGCAGTATTTT. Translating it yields CASSKWGAWEVDITDTQYF.

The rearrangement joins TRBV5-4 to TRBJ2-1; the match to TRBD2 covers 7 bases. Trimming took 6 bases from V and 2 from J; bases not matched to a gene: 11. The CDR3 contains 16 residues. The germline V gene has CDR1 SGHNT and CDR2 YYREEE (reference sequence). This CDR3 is CASTDLRTSPYNEQFF. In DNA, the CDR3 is TGTGCCAGCACTGATCTGAGGACTAGTCCCTACAATGAGCAGTTCTTC. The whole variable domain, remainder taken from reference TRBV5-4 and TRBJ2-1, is ETGVTQSPTHLIKTRGQQVTLRCSSQSGHNTVSWYQQALGQGPQFIFQYYREEENGRGNFPPRFSGLQFPNYSSELNVNALELDDSALYLCASTDLRTSPYNEQFFGPGTRLTVL.

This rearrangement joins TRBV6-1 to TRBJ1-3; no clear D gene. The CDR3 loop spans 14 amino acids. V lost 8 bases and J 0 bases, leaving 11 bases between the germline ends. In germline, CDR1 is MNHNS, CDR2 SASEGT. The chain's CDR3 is CASLPRTSGNTIYF. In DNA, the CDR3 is TGTGCCAGCTTGCCACGAACCTCTGGAAACACCATATATTTT.

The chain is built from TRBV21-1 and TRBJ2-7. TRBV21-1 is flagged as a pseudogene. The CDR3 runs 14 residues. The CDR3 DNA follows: TGTGCCAGCAGTCCCGGGACGCAGGTTTACGAGCAGTACTTC. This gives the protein CASSPGTQVYEQYF.